Reported below is one T cell receptor beta chain. The antigen is undetermined. Sequencing was performed with immunoSEQ multiplex PCR; in TCRdb, only in-frame clones are kept and a portion is missing. Found here are 2 million or so clones, roughly 94% of them singletons; the top ten hold 0.13%. The data belong to a study of shared clonotypes between healthy human individuals. Study-level results: The small donor group covered limited genetic and exposure diversity.

Germline V gene sequence: CDR1 SGHRS, CDR2 YFSETQ. This CDR3 has 14 amino acids. Trimming pared 8 bases from V and 3 bases from J, leaving 18 bases between. Donors were healthy HIV-negative adults without recent acute infections or vaccinations. All of the donors resided in Nashville, Tennessee, and each was a Caucasian adult. The investigators split CD4+ cells into a CD45RA+ naive subset and a CD45RA-negative memory subset. The TCR was taken from a man in his late teens or twenties in good health. The gene calls are TRBV5-1 and TRBJ2-7, with unresolved D. Sample: naive CD4+ T cells sorted from blood. Stated subset: CD45RA+ positively selected. This CDR3 reads CASRIDLRFYEQYF. DNA for the CDR3: TGCGCCAGTAGAATTGATCTGCGTTTCTACGAGCAGTACTTC.